The 17 T cell receptor beta chains listed next were all sequenced from one sample in a study of T cell responses to AZD1222 COVID-19 vaccine. Here immunoSEQ multiplex PCR was the method, and the copy in TCRdb shows in-frame clones only, minus some. Of under 130,000 clones in the sample, about 80% are singletons; the top ten hold 5%. The sample here was peripheral blood, taken on day 0 of AZD1222 vaccination. These receptors were collected from an adult in good health.

This rearrangement joins TRBV7-3 to TRBJ2-3, with unresolved D. This CDR3 contains 13 residues. Germline V CDR1 and CDR2: SGHTA, FQGTGA. The V gene lost 2 bases and the J gene lost 1 base, with 4 bases spanning the gap. The CDR3 is CASSLSRTDTQYF. The CDR3 DNA reads TGTGCCAGCAGCTTATCCCGCACAGATACGCAGTATTTT.

The chain has TRBV21-1 and TRBJ1-5. TRBV21-1 is described as a pseudogene. This CDR3 has 19 amino acids. The CDR3 nucleotides read TGTGCCAGCAGCAAAGTGAGATTGAGGACCACTTATAGCAATCAGCCCCAGCATTTT. Encoded protein: CASSKVRLRTTYSNQPQHF.

The chain carries TRBV5-1 and TRBJ2-5, with D possibly matching TRBD2 (6 bases). This CDR3 has 14 residues. Trimming left V 1 base short and J 5 bases short, with 12 bases between. Germline-derived CDR1 and CDR2 are SGHRS and YFSETQ. CDR3 coding DNA: TGCGCCAGCAGCTTGCTTGGGGGAGGTGAGACCCAGTACTTC. Translating gives CASSLLGGGETQYF.

The rearrangement uses TRBV18 and TRBJ1-4; a possible D gene is TRBD1 (5 bases). CDR3 size: 16 residues. The germline V gene encodes CDR1 KGHSH and CDR2 LQKENI. Between the trimmed V and J ends, which lost 2 bases and 0 bases, there was a span of 10 bases. The CDR3 loop reads CASSPNRDATNEKLFF. The CDR3 DNA is TGTGCCAGCTCACCAAACCGGGACGCAACTAATGAAAAACTGTTTTTT.

The chain uses TRBV2 and TRBJ1-5, with 9 nucleotides matching TRBD1. The CDR3 runs 21 residues. Germline V CDR1 and CDR2: SNHLY, FYNNEI. J was trimmed by 4 bases and V by 3 bases; bases with no gene match: 22. CDR3 residues: CASSDGPGDRAIRVMNQPQHF. CDR3 nucleotide sequence: TGTGCCAGCAGTGACGGTCCGGGGGACAGGGCCATTAGGGTGATGAATCAGCCCCAGCATTTT.

This rearrangement joins TRBV11-2 to TRBJ1-1; D uncertain. Germline values: CDR1 SGHAT, CDR2 FQNNGV. The length of the CDR3 is 13 residues. Trimming removed 4 bases at V and 2 bases at J, with 8 bases between. The CDR3 DNA follows: TGTGCCAGCAGCTGGGGATTTAACACTGAAGCTTTCTTT. Translated: CASSWGFNTEAFF.

The chain recombines TRBV19 with TRBJ2-3; D may be TRBD2 (5 bases). V was shortened by 5 bases and J by 3 bases, with 12 bases between the two germline ends. Germline V gives CDR1 LNHDA, CDR2 SQIVND (reference sequence). The CDR3 has 14 residues. CDR3 in amino acids: CASSRRRGTDTQYF. CDR3 nucleotides: TGTGCCAGTAGTCGCCGTCGGGGTACAGATACGCAGTATTTT.

The chain uses TRBV4-1 and TRBJ1-1; D might be TRBD1 (5 bases). The CDR3 is 14 residues long. The V gene's germline CDR1 is MGHRA and CDR2 YSYEKL. V was trimmed by 10 bases and J by 4 bases, leaving 19 bases between them. The CDR3 here is CATQGWEGSTEAFF. Written as DNA, the CDR3 is TGCGCCACCCAGGGTTGGGAGGGGAGCACTGAAGCTTTCTTT.

The J gene is TRBJ2-1, the V gene TRBV7-9; D may be TRBD2 (6 bases). This CDR3 is 16 amino acids long. CDR1 and CDR2 (germline): SEHNR, FQNEAQ (reference sequence). V was shortened by 1 base and J by 0 bases, with 10 bases between the two germline ends. As DNA, the CDR3 is TGTGCCAGCAGCTTAGATAGGACTAACTCCTACAATGAGCAGTTCTTC. The encoded protein is CASSLDRTNSYNEQFF.

This clone was observed a few times. The chain recombines TRBV27 with TRBJ1-2; D unresolved. The V gene's germline CDR1 is MNHEY and CDR2 SMNVEV (reference sequence). Trimming cost V 3 bases and J 8 bases, with 13 bases left between them. The CDR3 is made up of 13 amino acids. CDR3 in DNA: TGTGCCAGCAGTTTTAAATCGGGGTTGGGCTACACCTTC. It translates to CASSFKSGLGYTF.

The V call is TRBV6-5, the J call TRBJ1-5; D may be TRBD1 (5 bases). The CDR3 sequence is 11 residues long. Germline V gives CDR1 MNHEY, CDR2 SVGAGI. The V end was cut by 6 bases, the J end by 11 bases, with 11 bases between. The CDR3 nucleotides are TGTGCCAGCAGACTTCAGGGAGCCCAGCATTTT. Translated: CASRLQGAQHF.

The chain couples TRBV18 to TRBJ1-5; D not resolved. The CDR3 extends over 13 amino acids. V lost 2 bases and J lost 7, with 9 bases in between. In germline, CDR1 is KGHSH, CDR2 LQKENI. The CDR3 nucleotides read TGTGCCAGCTCACCAGGGCAGTTCCAGCCCCAGCATTTT. It codes for CASSPGQFQPQHF.

The CDR3, as DNA: TGTGCCAGCAGCCCGACGGGCCTAGCGGGGGGGCCCTTGTACAATGAGCAGTTCTTC. Amino acid sequence: CASSPTGLAGGPLYNEQFF. The chain employs TRBV11-2 and TRBJ2-1; 12 bases are shared with TRBD2. Germline loops: CDR1 SGHAT, CDR2 FQNNGV. This CDR3 is 19 amino acids long. Losses at the gene ends were 5 bases for V and 4 bases for J; bases not matched to a gene: 15. The whole variable domain, filled in from reference TRBV11-2 and TRBJ2-1, reads EAGVAQSPRYKIIEKRQSVAFWCNPISGHATLYWYQQILGQGPKLLIQFQNNGVVDDSQLPKDRFSAERLKGVDSTLKIQPAKLEDSAVYLCASSPTGLAGGPLYNEQFFGPGTRLTVL.

The J gene is TRBJ1-1, the V gene TRBV3-1 (or the pseudogene TRBV3-2), with a tentative D call TRBD1 (5 bases). The V gene lost 4 bases and the J gene lost 2 bases, with 14 bases spanning the gap. Germline values: CDR1 LGHDT, CDR2 YNNKEL (reference sequence). CDR3 length equals 15 residues. The CDR3 DNA reads as TGTGCCAGCAGCCTAGGGACGGTGAGAAACACTGAAGCTTTCTTT. Its translation: CASSLGTVRNTEAFF.

The chain couples TRBV7-2 to TRBJ2-5; D unresolved. This CDR3 contains 15 residues. Between the trimmed V and J ends, which lost 0 bases and 4 bases, there was a span of 12 bases. CDR1 is SGHTA and CDR2 is FQGNSA in the germline V gene. CDR3 DNA: TGTGCCAGCAGCTTAGCGGCCCGGCCCCGAGAGACCCAGTACTTC. This codes for CASSLAARPRETQYF.

The V and J genes are TRBV11-2 and TRBJ2-7, with D possibly being TRBD1 (5 bases). Germline CDR1 SGHAT, CDR2 FQNNGV. The V and J ends lost 3 bases and 7 bases respectively, with 19 bases between them. CDR3 length equals 15 residues. The CDR3 region is CASSFVATPQEEQYF. The CDR3 nucleotides are TGTGCCAGCAGCTTCGTGGCAACCCCACAGGAGGAGCAGTACTTC.

The chain couples TRBV21-1 to TRBJ2-1. TRBV21-1 is designated a pseudogene. The CDR3 covers 16 residues. This CDR3 reads CASSKGGSRSYNEQFF. The CDR3 DNA sequence: TGTGCCAGCAGCAAAGGTGGCTCCCGGTCCTACAATGAGCAGTTCTTC.